This TCR beta chain originates from a study of cytomegalovirus exposure and HLA in healthy donors. Study-wide results and caveats: Approximately 160 TCR beta chains were listed as cytomegalovirus-associated.

Repertoires were generated with immunoSEQ multiplex PCR, while TCRdb's copy carries only in-frame clones and drops some. This sample has around 150,000 clones, with around 85% found just once. There are 14 residues in the CDR3. Trimming shortened V by 1 base and J by 3 bases, and 7 bases separated the two germline ends. Germline lookup yields CDR1 SGHTA and CDR2 FQGNSA. Comment on this clone: Its target is not known.

This receptor was identified in a woman aged 25 to 39 in good health and CMV-seronegative. The chain carries TRBV7-2 and TRBJ2-4, with no clear D. The sequenced material came from PBMCs. The CDR3 is CASSLDIYKNIQYF. As DNA, the CDR3 is TGTGCCAGCAGCTTAGACATTTACAAAAACATTCAGTACTTC.